This T cell receptor (beta chain) was captured in a study of T cell responses to AZD1222 COVID-19 vaccine. General observations from the study: The study reported that nearly half of spike-specific TCRs target unmutated variant regions. Possibly, clonal diversity was underestimated; donors were largely white British and included more females. Among AZD1222 vaccinees, only six or seven were seropositive at baseline.

A note on this clone: What it recognizes is unknown.

Germline-derived CDR1 and CDR2 are LNHDA and SQIVND (reference sequence). CDR3 length: 14 residues. The V gene lost 3 bases and the J gene lost 0 bases, with 7 bases spanning the gap. TCRdb's copy holds only in-frame clones and misses some; the assay was immunoSEQ multiplex PCR. The sample has about 100,000 clones; around 90% are singletons. The receptor was derived from an adult in good health. The rearrangement links TRBV19 to TRBJ2-3; D not resolved. The specimen was peripheral blood, collected on day 0 of AZD1222 vaccination. The CDR3: CASSITASTDTQYF. The DNA for the CDR3 is TGTGCCAGTAGTATCACTGCGAGCACAGATACGCAGTATTTT.